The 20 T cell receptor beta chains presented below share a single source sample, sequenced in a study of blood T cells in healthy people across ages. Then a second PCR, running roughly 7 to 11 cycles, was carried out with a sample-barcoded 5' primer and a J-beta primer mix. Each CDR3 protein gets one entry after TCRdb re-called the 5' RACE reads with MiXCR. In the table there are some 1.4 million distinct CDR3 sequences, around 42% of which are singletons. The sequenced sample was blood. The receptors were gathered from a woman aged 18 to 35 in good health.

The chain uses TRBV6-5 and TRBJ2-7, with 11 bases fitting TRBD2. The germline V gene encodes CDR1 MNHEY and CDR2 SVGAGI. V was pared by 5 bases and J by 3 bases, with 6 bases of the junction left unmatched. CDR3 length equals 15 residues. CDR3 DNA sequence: TGTGCCAGCAGTCTCCCCGGGACTAGCGGCTACGAGCAGTACTTC. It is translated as CASSLPGTSGYEQYF.

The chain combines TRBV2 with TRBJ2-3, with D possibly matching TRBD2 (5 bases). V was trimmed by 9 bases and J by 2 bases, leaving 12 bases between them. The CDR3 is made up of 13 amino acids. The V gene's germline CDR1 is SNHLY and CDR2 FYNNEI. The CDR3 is CASRADHTDTQYF. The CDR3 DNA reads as TGTGCCAGTAGAGCGGATCACACAGATACGCAGTATTTT.

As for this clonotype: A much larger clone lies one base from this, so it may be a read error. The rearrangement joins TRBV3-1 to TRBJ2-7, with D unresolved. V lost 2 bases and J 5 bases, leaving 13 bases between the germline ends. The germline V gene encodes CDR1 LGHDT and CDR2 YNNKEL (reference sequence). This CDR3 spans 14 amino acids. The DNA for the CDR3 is TGTGCCAGCAGCCAAACGGACGGAGCCAACGAGCAGTACTTC. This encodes CASSQTDGANEQYF.

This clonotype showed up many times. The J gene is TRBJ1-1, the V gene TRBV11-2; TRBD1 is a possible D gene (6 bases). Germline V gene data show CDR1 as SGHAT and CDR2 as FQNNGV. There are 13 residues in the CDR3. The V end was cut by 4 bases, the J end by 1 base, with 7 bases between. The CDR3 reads CASSWTENTEAFF. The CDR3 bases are TGTGCCAGCAGCTGGACAGAGAACACTGAAGCTTTCTTT.

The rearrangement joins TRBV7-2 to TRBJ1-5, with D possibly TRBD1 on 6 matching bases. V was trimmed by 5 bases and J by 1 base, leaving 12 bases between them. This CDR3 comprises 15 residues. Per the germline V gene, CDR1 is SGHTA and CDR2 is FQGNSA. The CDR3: CASSPMGTSNQPQHF. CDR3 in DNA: TGTGCCAGCAGCCCCATGGGGACAAGCAATCAGCCCCAGCATTTT.

CDR3 in amino acids: CASSQAGILTGYTF. The CDR3 bases are TGTGCCAGCAGCCAAGCCGGGATCCTAACGGGCTACACCTTC. The rearrangement joins TRBV4-2 to TRBJ1-2; no clear D. This CDR3 is 14 amino acids long. V lost 1 base and J 8 bases, leaving 14 bases between the germline ends. Germline loops: CDR1 LGHNA, CDR2 YNFKEQ.

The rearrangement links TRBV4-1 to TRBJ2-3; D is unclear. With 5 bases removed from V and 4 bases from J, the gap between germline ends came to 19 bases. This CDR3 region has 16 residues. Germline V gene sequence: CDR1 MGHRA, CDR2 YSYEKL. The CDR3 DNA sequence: TGCGCCAGCAGCGTGGGCCCTGATCTTGTTGCAGATACGCAGTATTTT. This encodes CASSVGPDLVADTQYF.

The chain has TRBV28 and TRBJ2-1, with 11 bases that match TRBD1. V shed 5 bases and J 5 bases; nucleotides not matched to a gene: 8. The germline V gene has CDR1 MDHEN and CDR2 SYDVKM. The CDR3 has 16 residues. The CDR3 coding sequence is TGTGCCAGCAGTCCTTCGGGGACAGGGGGTAACAATGAGCAGTTCTTC. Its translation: CASSPSGTGGNNEQFF.

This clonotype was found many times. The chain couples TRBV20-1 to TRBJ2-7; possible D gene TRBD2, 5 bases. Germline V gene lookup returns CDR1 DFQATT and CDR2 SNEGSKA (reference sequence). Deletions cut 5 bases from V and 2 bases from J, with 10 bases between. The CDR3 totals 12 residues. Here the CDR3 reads CSARGLAYEQYF. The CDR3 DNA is TGCAGTGCTCGAGGGCTTGCCTACGAGCAGTACTTC.

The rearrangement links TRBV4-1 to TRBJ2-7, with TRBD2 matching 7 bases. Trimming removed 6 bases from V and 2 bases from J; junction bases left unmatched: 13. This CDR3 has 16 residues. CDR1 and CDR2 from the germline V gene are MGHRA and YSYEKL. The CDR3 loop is CASSQGGASSAYEQYF. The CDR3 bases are TGCGCCAGCAGTCAGGGAGGGGCTAGCAGCGCCTACGAGCAGTACTTC.

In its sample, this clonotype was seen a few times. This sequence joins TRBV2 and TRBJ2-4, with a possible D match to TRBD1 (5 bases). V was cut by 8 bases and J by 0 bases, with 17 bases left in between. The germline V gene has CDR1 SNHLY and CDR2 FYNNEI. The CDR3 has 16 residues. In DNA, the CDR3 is TGTGCCAGCCTCCGGTGGGGCTTACTAGCCAAAAACATTCAGTACTTC. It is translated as CASLRWGLLAKNIQYF.

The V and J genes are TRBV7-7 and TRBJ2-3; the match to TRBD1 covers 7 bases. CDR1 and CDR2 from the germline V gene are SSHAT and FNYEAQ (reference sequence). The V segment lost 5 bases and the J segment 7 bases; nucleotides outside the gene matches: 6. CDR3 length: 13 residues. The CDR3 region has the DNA TGTGCCAGCAGCCAAGACAGGGACAATACGCAGTATTTT. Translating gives CASSQDRDNTQYF.

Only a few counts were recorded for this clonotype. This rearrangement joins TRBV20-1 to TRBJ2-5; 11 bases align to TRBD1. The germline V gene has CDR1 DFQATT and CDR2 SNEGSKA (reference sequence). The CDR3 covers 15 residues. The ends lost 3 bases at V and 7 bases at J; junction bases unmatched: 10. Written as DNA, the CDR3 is TGCAGTGCTAGGGAAAAGGGACAGGGGGTCTGGACCCAGTACTTC. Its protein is CSAREKGQGVWTQYF.

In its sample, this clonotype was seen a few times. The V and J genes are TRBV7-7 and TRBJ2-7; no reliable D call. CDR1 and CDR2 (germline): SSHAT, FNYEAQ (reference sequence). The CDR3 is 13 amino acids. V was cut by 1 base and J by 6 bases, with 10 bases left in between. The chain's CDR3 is CASSLGALGEQYF. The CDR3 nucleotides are TGTGCCAGCAGCTTAGGGGCCTTGGGCGAGCAGTACTTC.

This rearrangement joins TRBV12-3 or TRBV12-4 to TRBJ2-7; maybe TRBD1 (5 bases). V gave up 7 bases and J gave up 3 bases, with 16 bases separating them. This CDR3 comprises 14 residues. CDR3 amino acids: CASMQGWYIYEQYF. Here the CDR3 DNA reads TGTGCCAGCATGCAGGGCTGGTATATCTACGAGCAGTACTTC.

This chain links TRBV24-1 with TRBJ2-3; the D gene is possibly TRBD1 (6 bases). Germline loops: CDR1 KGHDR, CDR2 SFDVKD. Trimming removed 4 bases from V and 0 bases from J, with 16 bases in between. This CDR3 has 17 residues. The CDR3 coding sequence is TGTGCCACCAGTGACAGAAAGGGGACAACTAGCACAGATACGCAGTATTTT. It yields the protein CATSDRKGTTSTDTQYF.

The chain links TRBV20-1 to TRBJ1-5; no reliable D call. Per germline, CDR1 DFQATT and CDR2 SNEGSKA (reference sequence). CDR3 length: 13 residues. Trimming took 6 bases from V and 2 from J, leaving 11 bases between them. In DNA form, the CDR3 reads TGCAGTGCGCCCGATCAAGGCAATCAGCCCCAGCATTTT. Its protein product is CSAPDQGNQPQHF.

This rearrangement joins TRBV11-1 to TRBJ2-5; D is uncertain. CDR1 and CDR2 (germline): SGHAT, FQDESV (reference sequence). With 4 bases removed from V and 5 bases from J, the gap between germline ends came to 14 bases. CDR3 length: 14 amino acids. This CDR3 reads CASSSDWSYETQYF. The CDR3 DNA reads TGTGCCAGCAGCTCCGACTGGAGTTACGAGACCCAGTACTTC.

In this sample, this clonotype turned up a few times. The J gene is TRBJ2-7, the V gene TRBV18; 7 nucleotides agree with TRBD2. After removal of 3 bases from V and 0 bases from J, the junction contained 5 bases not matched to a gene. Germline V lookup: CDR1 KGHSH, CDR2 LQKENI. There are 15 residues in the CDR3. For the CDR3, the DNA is TGTGCCAGCTCACCTCCTAGCGGCCCCTCCTACGAGCAGTACTTC. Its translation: CASSPPSGPSYEQYF.

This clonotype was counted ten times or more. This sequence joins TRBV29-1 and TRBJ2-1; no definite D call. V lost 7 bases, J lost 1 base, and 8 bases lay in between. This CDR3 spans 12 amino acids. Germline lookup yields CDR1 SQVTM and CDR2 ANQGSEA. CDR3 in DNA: TGCAGCGCCGCTGAATCCTACAATGAGCAGTTCTTC. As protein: CSAAESYNEQFF.